These 26 T cell receptor beta chains originate from one sample sequenced in a study of regulatory T cells in long-lasting Graves disease (TCRdb year 2021). The library was obtained by multiplex PCR. TCRdb names Illumina HiSeq 4000 as the instrument used. TCR beta libraries were built with iRepertoire HTBI primers and Arm-PCR amplification of CDR3 regions. TCRdb handled the public reads itself, with Q25 trimming in fastp and clone calling in MiXCR, and kept productive beta chains. When rows share a CDR3 protein, they turn into one entry using the most common DNA and genes. Across this sample there are more than 650,000 distinct CDR3 sequences, with 25% to 35% seen only once. Jointly, the top ten make up roughly 41% of the sample. In light of the paper, this sample's time point label describes: persistent/refractory GD, antithyroid drugs over 5 years with positive TRAb. For both TCR sequencing and RNA sequencing, RNA was extracted from PBMCs using TRIzol.

The starting material was peripheral blood mononuclear cells (PBMCs), obtained when the disease was refractory, from a patient treated with antithyroid drugs. These receptors came from a female donor with Graves disease.

In nucleotides, the CDR3 is TGTGCCAGCAATACGGGAGAAGGGTACGAGCAGTACTTC. This sequence encodes CASNTGEGYEQYF. V is TRBV6-1 and J is TRBJ2-7; maybe TRBD2 (6 bases). The V end was cut by 7 bases, the J end by 4 bases, with 14 bases between. The germline V gene has CDR1 MNHNS and CDR2 SASEGT. The CDR3 is made up of 13 amino acids.

V usage is TRBV3-1 and J usage is TRBJ1-6, with D possibly being TRBD1 (5 bases). This CDR3 contains 14 residues. CDR1 is LGHDT, CDR2 YNNKEL, per germline (reference sequence). V was pared by 0 bases and J by 10 bases, with 10 bases between. CDR3 sequence reads: CASSQDQGRSPLHF. The DNA of the CDR3 is TGTGCCAGCAGCCAAGATCAGGGAAGGTCACCCCTCCACTTT.

The genes are TRBV9 and TRBJ2-7; TRBD1 or TRBD2 may be the D gene (6 bases each). In germline, CDR1 is SGDLS, CDR2 YYNGEE. The CDR3 length is 17 residues. Deletions cut 4 bases from V and 3 bases from J, with 23 bases between. The CDR3: CASSLRGRPPLDYEQYF. Here the CDR3 DNA reads TGTGCCAGCAGCTTGAGGGGGAGGCCCCCATTAGACTACGAGCAGTACTTC.

The chain links TRBV15 to TRBJ1-2, with a tentative D call TRBD1 (5 bases). Per germline, CDR1 LNHNV and CDR2 YYDKDF (reference sequence). V was trimmed by 1 base and J by 7 bases, leaving 22 bases between them. This CDR3 is 17 amino acids long. DNA for the CDR3: TGTGCCACCAGCAGAGGAGGGCCCGGGGCGTCAACACCTGGCTACACCTTC. Translation: CATSRGGPGASTPGYTF.

This clonotype was observed at least ten times. The chain joins TRBV12-3 or TRBV12-4 to TRBJ1-5, with 8 bases that match TRBD1. This CDR3 region has 15 residues. The J segment lost 0 bases and the V segment lost 5 bases, leaving 3 bases of the junction unmatched. The CDR3 here is CASSPGQGSNQPQHF. The CDR3, as DNA: TGTGCCAGCAGTCCAGGACAGGGTAGCAATCAGCCCCAGCATTTT.

The gene calls are TRBV20-1 and TRBJ1-1; TRBD1 might be the D (6 bases). The CDR3 spans 14 residues. The V gene's germline CDR1 is DFQATT and CDR2 SNEGSKA (reference sequence). V was pared by 3 bases and J by 3 bases, with 14 bases between. Here the CDR3 DNA reads TGCAGTGCTAGTTCTCTCCGGGGGCACACTGAAGCTTTCTTT. This sequence encodes CSASSLRGHTEAFF.

This clonotype was seen at least ten times. The chain is built from TRBV2 and TRBJ1-2, with 8 bases fitting TRBD1. Per germline, CDR1 SNHLY and CDR2 FYNNEI. The CDR3 runs to 12 residues. With 4 bases clipped from V and 7 bases from J, the junction kept 2 bases outside the gene matches. Written as DNA, the CDR3 is TGTGCCAGCAGTGGCGACAGGGGTGGCTACACCTTC. As protein: CASSGDRGGYTF.

This clonotype was recorded a few times. The gene calls are TRBV28 and TRBJ1-1, with D perhaps matching TRBD1 (5 bases). Germline CDR1 MDHEN, CDR2 SYDVKM. The CDR3 covers 14 residues. V lost 5 bases and J lost 5, with 15 bases in between. The CDR3 sequence is CASSGDGGGTEAFF. The CDR3 DNA reads as TGTGCCAGCAGTGGGGACGGGGGAGGGACTGAAGCTTTCTTT.

J is TRBJ2-7 and V is TRBV6-1; 8 bases map to TRBD2. The ends lost 7 bases at V and 2 bases at J; junction bases unmatched: 10. Germline lookup yields CDR1 MNHNS and CDR2 SASEGT. This CDR3 is built from 15 residues. The CDR3 loop is CASTKRGGGPYEQYF. In nucleotides, the CDR3 is TGTGCCAGCACCAAACGGGGGGGTGGCCCCTACGAGCAGTACTTC.

The V and J genes are TRBV5-1 and TRBJ1-2; no firm D call. Looked up from germline, CDR1 is SGHRS and CDR2 is YFSETQ. The CDR3 runs to 15 residues. Trimming took 0 bases from V and 6 from J, leaving 15 bases between them. As DNA, the CDR3 is TGCGCCAGCAGCTTGGACGGCAGCCGGATGGATGGCTACACCTTC. It encodes CASSLDGSRMDGYTF. The full variable domain, in which reference TRBV5-1 and TRBJ1-2 provide the parts outside the CDR3, is KAGVTQTPRYLIKTRGQQVTLSCSPISGHRSVSWYQQTPGQGLQFLFEYFSETQRNKGNFPGRFSGRQFSNSRSEMNVSTLELGDSALYLCASSLDGSRMDGYTFGSGTRLTVV.

The rearrangement uses TRBV7-3 and TRBJ2-2; 16 bases line up with TRBD2. There are 20 residues in the CDR3. With V trimmed by 2 bases and J by 1 base, 7 bases remained unmatched. Per germline, CDR1 SGHTA and CDR2 FQGTGA. CDR3 in DNA: TGTGCCAGCAGCTTATCGCCGGGACTAGCGGGAGGGAAGAACACCGGGGAGCTGTTTTTT. Amino acid sequence: CASSLSPGLAGGKNTGELFF. Full variable domain (missing parts from reference TRBV7-3 and TRBJ2-2): GAGVSQTPSNKVTEKGKYVELRCDPISGHTALYWYRQSLGQGPEFLIYFQGTGAADDSGLPNDRFFAVRPEGSVSTLKIQRTERGDSAVYLCASSLSPGLAGGKNTGELFFGEGSRLTVL.

There are a few counts of this clonotype. The rearrangement uses TRBV11-2 and TRBJ2-5; TRBD1 matches 12 bases. Germline CDR1 is SGHAT and CDR2 is FQNNGV. The V gene end was trimmed by 1 base and the J gene end by 5 bases; junction bases not matched to a gene: 8. The CDR3 totals 17 residues. Written as DNA, the CDR3 is TGTGCCAGCAGCTTAGGGTGGGACAGGGGGCTGGTGGAGACCCAGTACTTC. Protein product: CASSLGWDRGLVETQYF.

The chain employs TRBV11-2 and TRBJ2-7, with 9 positions matching TRBD2. Unmatched junction bases numbered 7, after V lost 4 bases and J lost 3 bases. The CDR3 contains 15 residues. Per germline, CDR1 SGHAT and CDR2 FQNNGV. CDR3 residues: CASSSVAGVSYEQYF. CDR3 bases: TGTGCCAGCAGCTCAGTAGCGGGAGTCAGCTACGAGCAGTACTTC. The full variable domain, its missing parts supplied by reference TRBV11-2 and TRBJ2-7, is EAGVAQSPRYKIIEKRQSVAFWCNPISGHATLYWYQQILGQGPKLLIQFQNNGVVDDSQLPKDRFSAERLKGVDSTLKIQPAKLEDSAVYLCASSSVAGVSYEQYFGPGTRLTVT.

V gene TRBV20-1 combines with J gene TRBJ2-7; 7 nucleotides match TRBD1. CDR3 length equals 12 residues. The germline V gene has CDR1 DFQATT and CDR2 SNEGSKA (reference sequence). V lost 3 bases to trimming and J lost 6 bases; unmatched junction nucleotides: 5. CDR3 DNA: TGCAGTGCTAGGGGACAGCGAGGCGAGCAGTACTTC. It specifies CSARGQRGEQYF.

In its sample, this clonotype was seen many times. The chain employs TRBV6-2 or TRBV6-3 and TRBJ2-5; unclear D gene. The germline CDR1 and CDR2 sequences are MNHEY and SVGEGT. The CDR3 has 12 residues. With 2 bases removed from V and 5 bases from J, the gap between germline ends came to 6 bases. The CDR3 loop is CASSYIGETQYF. The CDR3 DNA is TGTGCCAGCAGTTACATAGGGGAGACCCAGTACTTC.

The V and J genes are TRBV19 and TRBJ2-2, with D perhaps TRBD1 (5 bases). Trimming left V 3 bases short and J 6 bases short, with 11 bases between. The germline V gene has CDR1 LNHDA and CDR2 SQIVND (reference sequence). This CDR3 comprises 14 residues. This CDR3 reads CASSMDMRSGELFF. For the CDR3, the DNA is TGTGCCAGTAGTATGGACATGAGGTCCGGGGAGCTGTTTTTT.

The chain carries TRBV12-3 or TRBV12-4 and TRBJ1-5, with D perhaps matching TRBD1 (6 bases). V lost 6 bases, J lost 6 bases, and 24 bases lay in between. This CDR3 is 17 amino acids long. The CDR3 DNA follows: TGTGCCAGCAGCCCGCCCTTGGGGGGGGCCGGGGGTCAGCCCCAGCATTTT. This translates into CASSPPLGGAGGQPQHF.

The chain employs TRBV19 and TRBJ1-5, with D tentatively TRBD1 (6 bases). This CDR3 has 17 amino acids. CDR1 is LNHDA and CDR2 is SQIVND in the germline V gene (reference sequence). Trimming stripped 2 bases from V and 1 base from J, with 15 bases between. In DNA, the CDR3 is TGTGCCAGTAGTATAAGGGGAGCAGGGGTCAGCAATCAGCCCCAGCATTTT. It codes for CASSIRGAGVSNQPQHF.

The chain employs TRBV7-9 and TRBJ2-5; 8 bases fit TRBD2. The V and J ends lost 8 bases and 3 bases, in that order; junction bases with no gene match: 11. This CDR3 is built from 15 residues. CDR1 and CDR2 from the germline V gene are SEHNR and FQNEAQ (reference sequence). The CDR3 sequence: CASAITSGDKETQYF. The CDR3 DNA reads as TGTGCCAGCGCAATAACTAGCGGAGACAAAGAGACCCAGTACTTC. Complete variable domain (other parts from reference TRBV7-9 and TRBJ2-5): DTGVSQNPRHKITKRGQNVTFRCDPISEHNRLYWYRQTLGQGPEFLTYFQNEAQLEKSRLLSDRFSAERPKGSFSTLEIQRTEQGDSAMYLCASAITSGDKETQYFGPGTRLLVL.

The chain combines TRBV6-1 with TRBJ2-2; perhaps TRBD2 as D (5 bases). V was pared by 3 bases and J by 6 bases, with 14 bases between. The CDR3 has 15 amino acids. Germline CDR1 and CDR2: MNHNS and SASEGT. CDR3 loop: CASSDKLLGAGELFF. For the CDR3, the DNA is TGTGCCAGCAGTGACAAACTCCTCGGGGCCGGGGAGCTGTTTTTT.

This clonotype was detected a few times. The genes are TRBV15 and TRBJ2-5; 9 nucleotides match TRBD2. From germline, CDR1 is LNHNV and CDR2 YYDKDF (reference sequence). The trim removed 0 bases at V and 5 bases at J, leaving 10 bases unmatched. The CDR3 is 17 amino acids. This chain's CDR3 is CATSRDTPSGEFETQYF. In DNA form, the CDR3 reads TGTGCCACCAGCAGAGATACACCTAGCGGGGAGTTTGAGACCCAGTACTTC.

The table lists this clonotype with a few counts. The chain uses TRBV25-1 and TRBJ1-2; no firm D call. The V gene's germline CDR1 is MGHDK and CDR2 SYGVNS. This CDR3 region has 15 residues. V lost 1 base to trimming and J lost 2 bases, with 11 bases between them. The CDR3 sequence: CASSESSVRNYGYTF. The CDR3 DNA reads as TGTGCCAGCAGTGAATCTTCAGTACGGAACTATGGCTACACCTTC.

In its sample, this clonotype was seen a few times. This chain joins TRBV7-3 and TRBJ1-1, with 7 bases matching TRBD1. V trimming: 5 bases; J trimming: 1 base; junction bases outside the gene matches: 7. The germline V gene encodes CDR1 SGHTA and CDR2 FQGTGA. The CDR3 contains 15 residues. The CDR3 sequence is CASSPQGGPNTEAFF. The CDR3 DNA sequence: TGTGCCAGCAGCCCCCAGGGGGGACCGAACACTGAAGCTTTCTTT.

The chain links TRBV7-6 to TRBJ1-6, with D maybe TRBD1 (5 bases). Looked up from germline, CDR1 is SGHVS and CDR2 is FNYEAQ. CDR3 length: 15 residues. The germline V and J ends were trimmed by 2 bases and 8 bases, with 13 bases remaining between them. CDR3 residues: CASSLSGTADSPLHF. For the CDR3, the DNA is TGTGCCAGCAGCTTATCTGGGACCGCAGATTCACCCCTCCACTTT.

V gene TRBV18 combines with J gene TRBJ1-1, with 7 bases lining up with TRBD1. The trim removed 1 base at V and 10 bases at J, leaving 6 bases unmatched. The CDR3 is 13 amino acids. CDR1 KGHSH and CDR2 LQKENI come from the germline V gene. The CDR3 DNA reads TGTGCCAGCTCACCACGACAGGGAGATTCAGCTTTCTTT. Translating it yields CASSPRQGDSAFF. The whole variable domain, filled in from reference TRBV18 and TRBJ1-1, reads NAGVMQNPRHLVRRRGQEARLRCSPMKGHSHVYWYRQLPEEGLKFMVYLQKENIIDESGMPKERFSAEFPKEGPSILRIQQVVRGDSAAYFCASSPRQGDSAFFGQGTRLTVV.

In this sample, this clonotype turned up a few times. The rearrangement uses TRBV11-2 and TRBJ1-4, with D hard to call. CDR1 is SGHAT, CDR2 FQNNGV, per germline. The V end lost 1 base, the J end lost 1 base, and 10 bases lay between the germline ends. The CDR3 covers 16 residues. CDR3 in DNA: TGTGCCAGCAGCTTAGGTCGGCCCCTAACTAATGAAAAACTGTTTTTT. It specifies CASSLGRPLTNEKLFF.